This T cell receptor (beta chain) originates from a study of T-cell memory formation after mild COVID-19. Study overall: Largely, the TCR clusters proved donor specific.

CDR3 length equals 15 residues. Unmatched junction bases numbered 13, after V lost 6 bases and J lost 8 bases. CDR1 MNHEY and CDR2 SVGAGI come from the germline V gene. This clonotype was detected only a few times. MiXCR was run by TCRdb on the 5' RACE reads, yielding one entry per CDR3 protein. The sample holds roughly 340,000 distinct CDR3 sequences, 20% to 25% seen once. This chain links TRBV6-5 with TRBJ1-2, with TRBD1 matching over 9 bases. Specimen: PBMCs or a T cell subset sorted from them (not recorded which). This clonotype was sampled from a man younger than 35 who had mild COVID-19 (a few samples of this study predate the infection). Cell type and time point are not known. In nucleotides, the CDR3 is TGTGCCAGCAGGCCGGTAAGGACAGGGGAGAGAGGCTACACCTTC. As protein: CASRPVRTGERGYTF.